Listed below are T cell receptor beta chains from one sample, sequenced in a study of blood T cell repertoires in COVID-19. The protocol was immunoSEQ multiplex PCR, while the TCRdb copy is restricted to in-frame clones and leaves out a portion. The table has some 310,000 clones, roughly 89% seen once; the top ten hold less than 9.5%. Sequenced: PBMCs or T cells enriched from blood (not recorded which). These receptor sequences come from a woman aged 30 to 39 who had recovered from COVID-19. Each CDR3 is given with its conserved first and last residue. The D gene is left open where the match is weak.

CASSWEGTYGYTF | TRBV12-3/TRBV12-4 | . | TRBJ1-2
CASSHQSGANVLTF | TRBV4-3 | . | TRBJ2-6
CASSPLPVEAFF | TRBV6-5 | . | TRBJ1-1
CASRRGGTVYTQYF | TRBV5-1 | . | TRBJ2-3
CASSIGGGASYEQYF | TRBV19 | TRBD2 | TRBJ2-7
CASSPPLGEETQYF | TRBV18 | . | TRBJ2-5
CASSLLPPGSGNTIYF | TRBV27 | . | TRBJ1-3
CASSLADPGQYGYTF | TRBV5-1 | TRBD1 | TRBJ1-2
CASSQGWGGSAEAFF | TRBV4-1 | . | TRBJ1-1
CSVKIIGQKNTGELFF | TRBV29-1 | . | TRBJ2-2
CASSLDRVNTEAFF | TRBV18 | TRBD1 | TRBJ1-1
CASSLTREQFF | TRBV7-2 | . | TRBJ2-1
CASSYSSPSPYNEQFF | TRBV6-5 | . | TRBJ2-1
CAWSRSGRANEQFF | TRBV30 | TRBD2 | TRBJ2-1
CASSFYGSYADTQYF | TRBV7-2 | . | TRBJ2-3
CASSSQYRETEAFF | TRBV27 | . | TRBJ1-1
CASSQRGGGTEAFF | TRBV19 | . | TRBJ1-1
CASSPRADSGNTIYF | TRBV18 | . | TRBJ1-3
CASSLEGADYGYTF | TRBV5-1 | . | TRBJ1-2
CASSPGLSNQPQHF | TRBV27 | . | TRBJ1-5
CAIGELNEQFF | TRBV10-3 | . | TRBJ2-1
CASSAEVGNTEAFF | TRBV7-9 | . | TRBJ1-1
CASSLFGLAVVSQEDNEQFF | TRBV7-6 | TRBD2 | TRBJ2-1